This T cell receptor beta chain is from a study of T cells in narcolepsy. The germline V and J ends were trimmed by 8 bases and 6 bases, with 11 bases remaining between them. The CDR3 totals 11 residues. Per the germline V gene, CDR1 is SNHLY and CDR2 is FYNNEI. Data came from immunoSEQ multiplex PCR; TCRdb stores just in-frame clones and leaves some out. The repertoire has tens of thousands of clones, approximately 85% of them found once; the top ten carry around 1.2%. General study points: Some memory CD4+ repertoires had no autoreactive clone sequences.

Note on this clone: The target antigen is unknown.

This TCR was recovered from a human donor with narcolepsy. The chain carries TRBV2 and TRBJ2-7; maybe TRBD1 (6 bases). Sequencing was carried out using CD45RA- memory CD4+ T cells from PBMCs. CDR3 coding DNA: TGTGCCAGCGAAGACAGGTTCGAGCAGTACTTC. Protein product: CASEDRFEQYF.